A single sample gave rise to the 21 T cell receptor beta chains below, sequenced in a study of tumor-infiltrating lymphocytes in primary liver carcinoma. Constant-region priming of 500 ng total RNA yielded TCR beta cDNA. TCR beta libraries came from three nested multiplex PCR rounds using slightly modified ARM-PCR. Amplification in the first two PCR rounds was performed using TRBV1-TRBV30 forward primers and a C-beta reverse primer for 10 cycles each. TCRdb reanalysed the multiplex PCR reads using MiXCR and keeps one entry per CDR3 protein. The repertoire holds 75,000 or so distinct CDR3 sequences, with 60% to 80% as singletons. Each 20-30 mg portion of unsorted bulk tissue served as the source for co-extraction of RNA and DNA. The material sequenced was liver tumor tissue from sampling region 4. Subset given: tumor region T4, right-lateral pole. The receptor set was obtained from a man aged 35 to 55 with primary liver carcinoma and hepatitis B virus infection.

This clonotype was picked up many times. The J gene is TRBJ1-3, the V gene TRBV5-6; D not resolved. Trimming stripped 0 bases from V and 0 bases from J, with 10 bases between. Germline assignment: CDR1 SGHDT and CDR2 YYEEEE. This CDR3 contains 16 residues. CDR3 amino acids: CASSLVGFSSGNTIYF. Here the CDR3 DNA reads TGTGCCAGCAGCTTGGTCGGCTTCAGCTCTGGAAACACCATATATTTT.

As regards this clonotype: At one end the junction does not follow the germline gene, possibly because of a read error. DNA of the CDR3: TGTGTCAGCAGGCAAGGGACTAGCGTCACAGATACGCAGTATTTT. Translating it yields CVSRQGTSVTDTQYF. V is TRBV7-9 and J is TRBJ2-3; 10 bases line up with TRBD2. CDR1 SEHNR and CDR2 FQNEAQ come from the germline V gene (reference sequence). The CDR3 has 15 residues.

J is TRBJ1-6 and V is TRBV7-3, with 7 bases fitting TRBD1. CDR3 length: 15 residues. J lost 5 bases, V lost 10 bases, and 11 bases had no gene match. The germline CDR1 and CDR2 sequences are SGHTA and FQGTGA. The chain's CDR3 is CANSSTGFDNSPLHF. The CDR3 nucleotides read TGTGCCAACAGTTCGACAGGGTTCGATAATTCACCCCTCCACTTT.

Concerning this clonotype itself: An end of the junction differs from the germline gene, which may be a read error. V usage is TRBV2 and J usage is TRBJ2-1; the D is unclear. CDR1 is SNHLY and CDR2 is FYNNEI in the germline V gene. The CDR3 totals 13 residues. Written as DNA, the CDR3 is TGTGCCAGCAAGGCAGAATCCTACAATGAGCAGCTCTTC. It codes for CASKAESYNEQLF.

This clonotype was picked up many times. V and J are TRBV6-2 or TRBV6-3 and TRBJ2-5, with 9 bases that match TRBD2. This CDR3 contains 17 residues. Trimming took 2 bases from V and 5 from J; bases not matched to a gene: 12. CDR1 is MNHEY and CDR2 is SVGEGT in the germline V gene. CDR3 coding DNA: TGTGCCAGCAGTTACCCCGCGGCTAGCGGGAACATTGAGACCCAGTACTTC. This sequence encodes CASSYPAASGNIETQYF.

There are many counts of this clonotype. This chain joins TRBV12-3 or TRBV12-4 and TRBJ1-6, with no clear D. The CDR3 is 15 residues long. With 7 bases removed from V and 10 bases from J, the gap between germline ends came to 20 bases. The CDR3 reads CASTLGPVTESPLHF. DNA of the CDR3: TGTGCCAGCACCTTGGGTCCGGTAACGGAGTCACCCCTCCACTTT.

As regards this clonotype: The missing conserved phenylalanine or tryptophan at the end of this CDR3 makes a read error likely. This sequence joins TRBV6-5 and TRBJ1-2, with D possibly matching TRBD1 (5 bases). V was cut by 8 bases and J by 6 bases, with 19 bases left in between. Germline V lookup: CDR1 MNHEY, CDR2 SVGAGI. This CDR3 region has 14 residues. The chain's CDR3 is CASGVQGGKDGYTL. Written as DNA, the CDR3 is TGTGCCAGCGGTGTGCAGGGAGGAAAGGATGGCTACACCCTC.

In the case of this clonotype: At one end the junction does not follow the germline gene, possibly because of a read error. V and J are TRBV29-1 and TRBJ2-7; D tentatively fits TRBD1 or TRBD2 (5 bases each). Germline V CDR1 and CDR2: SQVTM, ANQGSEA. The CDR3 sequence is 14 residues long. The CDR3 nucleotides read TGCAGCGTTGAAGGGGGTGGGGCCTCTGGGGAGCAGAACTTC. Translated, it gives CSVEGGGASGEQNF.

The CDR3 sequence: CASSLPAGRTDTQYF. The CDR3 nucleotides are TGCGCCAGCAGCTTGCCAGCGGGACGTACAGATACGCAGTATTTT. V and J are TRBV5-1 and TRBJ2-3; 7 nucleotides agree with TRBD2. Germline values: CDR1 SGHRS, CDR2 YFSETQ. The ends lost 1 base at V and 3 bases at J; junction bases unmatched: 5. This CDR3 is built from 15 residues.

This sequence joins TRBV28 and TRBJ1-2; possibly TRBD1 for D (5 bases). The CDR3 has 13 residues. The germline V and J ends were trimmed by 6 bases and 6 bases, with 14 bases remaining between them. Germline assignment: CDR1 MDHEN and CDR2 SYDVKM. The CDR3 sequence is CASRTEGPHGYTF. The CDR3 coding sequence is TGTGCCAGCAGGACAGAGGGTCCCCATGGCTACACCTTC.

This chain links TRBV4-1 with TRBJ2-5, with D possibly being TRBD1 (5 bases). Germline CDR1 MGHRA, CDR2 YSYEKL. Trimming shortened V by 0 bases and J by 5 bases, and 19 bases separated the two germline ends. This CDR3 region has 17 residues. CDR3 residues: CASSQDLGSWGHETQYF. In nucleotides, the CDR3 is TGCGCCAGCAGCCAAGATCTGGGTAGCTGGGGCCATGAGACCCAGTACTTC.

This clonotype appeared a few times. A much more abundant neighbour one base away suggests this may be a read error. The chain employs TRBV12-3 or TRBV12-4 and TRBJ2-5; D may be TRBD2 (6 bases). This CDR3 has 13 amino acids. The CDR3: CVSTPQGGGTQYF. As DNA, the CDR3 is TGTGTCAGCACTCCTCAGGGAGGCGGGACCCAGTACTTC.

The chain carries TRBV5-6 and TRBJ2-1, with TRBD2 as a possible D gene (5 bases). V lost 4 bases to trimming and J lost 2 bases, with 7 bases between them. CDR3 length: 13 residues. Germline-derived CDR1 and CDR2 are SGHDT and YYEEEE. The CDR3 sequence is CASSLGTYNEQFF. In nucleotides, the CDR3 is TGTGCCAGCAGCCTCGGGACCTACAATGAGCAGTTCTTC. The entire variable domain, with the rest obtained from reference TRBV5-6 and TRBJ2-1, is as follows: DAGVTQSPTHLIKTRGQQVTLRCSPKSGHDTVSWYQQALGQGPQFIFQYYEEEERQRGNFPDRFSGHQFPNYSSELNVNALLLGDSALYLCASSLGTYNEQFFGPGTRLTVL.

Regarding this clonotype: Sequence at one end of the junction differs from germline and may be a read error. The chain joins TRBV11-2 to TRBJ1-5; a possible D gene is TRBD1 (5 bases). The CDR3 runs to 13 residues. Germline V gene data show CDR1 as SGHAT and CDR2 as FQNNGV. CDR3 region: CASYSDSYQPQHF. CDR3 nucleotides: TGTGCCAGCTACTCCGACAGCTATCAGCCCCAACATTTT.

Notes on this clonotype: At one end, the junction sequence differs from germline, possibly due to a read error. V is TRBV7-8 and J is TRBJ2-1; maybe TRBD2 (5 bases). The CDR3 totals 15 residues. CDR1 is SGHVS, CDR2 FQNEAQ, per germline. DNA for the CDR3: TGTACCAGCAGACCGGCAAGCGGCTCCTACAATGAGCAGTTCTTC. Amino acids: CTSRPASGSYNEQFF.

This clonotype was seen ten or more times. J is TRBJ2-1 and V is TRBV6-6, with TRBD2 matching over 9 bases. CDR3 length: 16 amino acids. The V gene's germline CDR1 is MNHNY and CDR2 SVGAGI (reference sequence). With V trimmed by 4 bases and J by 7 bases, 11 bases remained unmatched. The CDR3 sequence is CASSSTYDLAGNEQFF. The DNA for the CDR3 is TGTGCCAGCAGTTCCACATATGACCTAGCGGGGAATGAGCAGTTCTTC.

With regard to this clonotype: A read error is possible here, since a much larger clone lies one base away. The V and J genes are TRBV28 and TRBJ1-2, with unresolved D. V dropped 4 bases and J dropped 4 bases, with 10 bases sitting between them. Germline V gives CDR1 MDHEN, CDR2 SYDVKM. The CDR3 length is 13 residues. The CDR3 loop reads CASSSQTIYGYTF. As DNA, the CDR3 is TGTGCCAGCAGTTCCCAGACAATCTATGGCTACACCTTC.

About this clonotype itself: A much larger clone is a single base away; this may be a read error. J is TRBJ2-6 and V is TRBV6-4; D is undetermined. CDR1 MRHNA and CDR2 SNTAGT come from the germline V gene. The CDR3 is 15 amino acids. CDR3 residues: CVSSEEDSGANVLTF. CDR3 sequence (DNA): TGTGTCAGCAGTGAAGAGGACTCTGGGGCCAACGTCCTGACTTTC.

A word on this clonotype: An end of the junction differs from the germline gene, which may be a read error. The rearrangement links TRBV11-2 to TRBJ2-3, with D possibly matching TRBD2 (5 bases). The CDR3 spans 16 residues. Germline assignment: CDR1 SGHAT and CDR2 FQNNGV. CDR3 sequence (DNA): TGTGCCACCAGCTTAGAGGGATTAGCGTTGACAGATACGCAGTATTTT. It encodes CATSLEGLALTDTQYF.

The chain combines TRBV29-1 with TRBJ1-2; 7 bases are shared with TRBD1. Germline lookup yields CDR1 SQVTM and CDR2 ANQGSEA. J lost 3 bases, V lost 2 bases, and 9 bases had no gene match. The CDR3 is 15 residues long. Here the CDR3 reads CSVECGRGRDYGYTF. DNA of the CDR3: TGCAGCGTTGAATGTGGTAGGGGGCGAGACTATGGCTACACCTTC. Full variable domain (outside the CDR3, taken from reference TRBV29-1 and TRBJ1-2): SAVISQKPSRDICQRGTSLTIQCQVDSQVTMMFWYRQQPGQSLTLIATANQGSEATYESGFVIDKFPISRPNLTFSTLTVSNMSPEDSSIYLCSVECGRGRDYGYTFGSGTRLTVV.

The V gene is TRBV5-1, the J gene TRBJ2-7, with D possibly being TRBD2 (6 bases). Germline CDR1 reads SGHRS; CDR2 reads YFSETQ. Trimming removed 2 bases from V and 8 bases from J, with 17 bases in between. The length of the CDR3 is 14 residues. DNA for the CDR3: TGCGCCAGCAGCTTATCGCCTAGCGTTAACAAGCAGTACTTC. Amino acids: CASSLSPSVNKQYF.